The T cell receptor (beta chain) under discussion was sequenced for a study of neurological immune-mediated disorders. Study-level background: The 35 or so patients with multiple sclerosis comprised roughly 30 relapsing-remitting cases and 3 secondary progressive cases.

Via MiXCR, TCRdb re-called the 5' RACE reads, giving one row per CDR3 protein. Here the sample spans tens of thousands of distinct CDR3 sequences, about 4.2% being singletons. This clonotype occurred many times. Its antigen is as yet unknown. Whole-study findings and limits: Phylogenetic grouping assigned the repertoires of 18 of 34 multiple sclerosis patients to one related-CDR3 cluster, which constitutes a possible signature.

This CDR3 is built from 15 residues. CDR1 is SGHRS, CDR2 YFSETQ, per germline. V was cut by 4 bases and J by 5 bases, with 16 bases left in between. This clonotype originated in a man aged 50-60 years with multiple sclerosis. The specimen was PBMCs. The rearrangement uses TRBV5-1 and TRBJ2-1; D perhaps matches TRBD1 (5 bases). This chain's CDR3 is CASSRVPRADNEQFF. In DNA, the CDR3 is TGCGCCAGCAGCCGGGTCCCCAGGGCTGACAATGAGCAGTTCTTC.